This entry concerns a single TCR beta chain. Its binding antigen is unknown. No much larger clone is present one base from it, and per-base qualities are unavailable. The data stem from a study of T cell changes during pregnancy in multiple sclerosis (dated by TCRdb to the late 2010s). Turning to the overall study: In women with multiple sclerosis, the researchers looked at how the T cell repertoire shifted as pregnancy progressed.

Including cysteine and phenylalanine, the CDR3 has 16 amino acids. Just the 48-base CDR3 DNA is kept, in frame starting at base 1. CDR1 SEHNR and CDR2 FQNEAQ were looked up in the germline V gene (reference sequence). V is trimmed back by 4 bases and J by 3 bases, and the junction contains 7 bases that no gene match accounts for. Library creation used the immunoSEQ multiplex PCR assay. TCRdb obtained this table from immuneACCESS and retained in-frame rearrangements with V and J assigned. These tables miss some clones; where compared with another copy, unresolved V genes account for less than half of the shortfall, and the remainder is unexplained. This sample comprises about 42,000 clones, nearly 90% of them detected only once. Jointly, the top ten make up roughly 0.9% of the sample.

The chain couples TRBV7-9 to TRBJ2-1, with 9 junctional bases fitting TRBD1. The sequence came from a female donor with multiple sclerosis, enrolled in a pregnancy study. The sample was CD4+ T cells from peripheral blood mononuclear cells, taken after pregnancy. The DNA sequence follows: TGTGCCAGCAGCTCGATACAGGGGGCGGGCTACAATGAGCAGTTCTTC. This codes for CASSSIQGAGYNEQFF.